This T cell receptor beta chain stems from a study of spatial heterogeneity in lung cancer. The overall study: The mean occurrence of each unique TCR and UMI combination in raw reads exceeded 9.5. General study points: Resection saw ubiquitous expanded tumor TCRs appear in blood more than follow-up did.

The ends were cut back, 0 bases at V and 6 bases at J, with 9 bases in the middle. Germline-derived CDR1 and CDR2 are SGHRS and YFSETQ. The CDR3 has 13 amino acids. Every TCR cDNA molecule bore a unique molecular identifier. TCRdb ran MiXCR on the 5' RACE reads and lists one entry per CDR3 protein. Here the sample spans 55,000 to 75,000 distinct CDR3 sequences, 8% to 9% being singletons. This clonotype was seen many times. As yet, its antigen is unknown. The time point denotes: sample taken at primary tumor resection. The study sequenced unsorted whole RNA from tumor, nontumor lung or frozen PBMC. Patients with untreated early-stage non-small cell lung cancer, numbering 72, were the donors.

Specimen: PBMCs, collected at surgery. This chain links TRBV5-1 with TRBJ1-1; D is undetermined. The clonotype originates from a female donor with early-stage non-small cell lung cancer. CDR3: CASSLGQLAEAFF. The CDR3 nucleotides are TGCGCCAGCAGCTTGGGGCAGCTAGCTGAAGCTTTCTTT.